The 6 T cell receptor beta chains below were found in one sample sequenced in a study of T cell clusters in autoimmune cytopenias (dated by TCRdb to the late 2010s). Sequencing took place on an Illumina MiSeq. TRB rearrangements were amplified by multiplex PCR following a touch-down protocol, with the TRB-A and TRB-B primer pools mixed in one tube. One entry per CDR3 protein sequence results from the TCRdb reprocessing of the reads, with DNA left out. The sample table on file contains around 8,000 distinct CDR3 sequences. The ten largest clones represent 25% to 35% of the sample. TRB amplification used around 260 ng of peripheral blood genomic DNA, around 40,000 genome equivalents, per sample. Sequenced: peripheral blood. These receptors were taken from a human donor with an autoimmune cytopenia or autoimmune hepatitis (not recorded which).

The rearrangement links TRBV5-4 to TRBJ1-4; TCRdb's D gene call, TRBD1, goes unchecked for lack of DNA. The CDR3 is made up of 15 amino acids. Germline values: CDR1 SGHNT, CDR2 YYREEE (reference sequence). CDR3 sequence reads: CASSRLGQGAEKLFF.

The chain joins TRBV6-1 to TRBJ1-1; TCRdb returns TRBD1, unconfirmable since there is no DNA. This CDR3 has 14 amino acids. Looked up from germline, CDR1 is MNHNS and CDR2 is SASEGT. The chain's CDR3 is CASSPGFQNTEAFF.

The chain recombines TRBV6-5 with TRBJ2-3; the TCRdb D gene call, TRBD2, has no DNA to confirm it. The CDR3 runs to 16 residues. Germline lookup yields CDR1 MNHEY and CDR2 SVGAGI. CDR3 sequence reads: CASSYVSGGGTDTQYF.

This chain joins TRBV6-1 and TRBJ2-5; TCRdb gives TRBD1 as the D gene, but with no DNA this cannot be confirmed. The CDR3 has 15 residues. The germline CDR1 and CDR2 sequences are MNHNS and SASEGT. This chain's CDR3 is CASSGSGTGQETQYF.

The J gene is TRBJ1-1, the V gene TRBV27. Per the germline V gene, CDR1 is MNHEY and CDR2 is SMNVEV (reference sequence). The CDR3 extends over 12 amino acids. The chain's CDR3 is CASRSTGPKAFF.

Considering frequency, this clonotype is medium-sized. This chain links TRBV27 with TRBJ2-7; without DNA, the TCRdb call of TRBD1 cannot be checked. CDR1 is MNHEY and CDR2 is SMNVEV in the germline V gene (reference sequence). CDR3 length equals 15 residues. The CDR3 sequence is CASSFGTGRSGEQYF.